The clone carrying this TCR beta chain appeared a single time. This sample stems from a study of T cell responses to AZD1222 COVID-19 vaccine. CDR3 size: 15 residues. In germline, CDR1 is MNHEY, CDR2 SVGAGI. V lost 4 bases to trimming and J lost 2 bases; unmatched junction nucleotides: 6. Data came from immunoSEQ multiplex PCR; TCRdb stores just in-frame clones and leaves some out. The table includes 180,000 or so clones, approximately 93% detected once. The TCR originated in an adult who received the AZD1222 COVID-19 vaccine. The sequencing used peripheral blood, collected 28 days after the second AZD1222 dose. J is TRBJ2-3 and V is TRBV6-5; TRBD2 matches at 7 bases. The CDR3 DNA is TGTGCCAGCAGTTCTCAGGGACTAAACACAGATACGCAGTATTTT. Amino acids: CASSSQGLNTDTQYF.